This TCR beta chain was observed in a study of T cells in tumors after PD-1 blockade. Study as a whole: Prior checkpoint blockade, systemic immunosuppressant use, or anti-cancer therapy within 4 weeks excluded patients.

J gave up 8 bases and V 3 bases, and 9 bases lay outside the gene matches. From germline, CDR1 is MNHEY and CDR2 SVGAGI. This CDR3 is 14 amino acids long. Profiled with immunoSEQ multiplex PCR; TCRdb holds only in-frame clones, not every one. The data show 14,000 to 15,000 clones, 82% seen once. This clonotype originated in a human donor with basal cell carcinoma. V and J are TRBV6-5 and TRBJ1-2; 7 bases fit TRBD1. Specimen: PBMCs, collected after anti-PD-1 treatment. The CDR3 coding sequence is TGTGCCAGCAGTTATAGTCGCAACAGGGGAGGCTACACCTTC. Amino acids: CASSYSRNRGGYTF.